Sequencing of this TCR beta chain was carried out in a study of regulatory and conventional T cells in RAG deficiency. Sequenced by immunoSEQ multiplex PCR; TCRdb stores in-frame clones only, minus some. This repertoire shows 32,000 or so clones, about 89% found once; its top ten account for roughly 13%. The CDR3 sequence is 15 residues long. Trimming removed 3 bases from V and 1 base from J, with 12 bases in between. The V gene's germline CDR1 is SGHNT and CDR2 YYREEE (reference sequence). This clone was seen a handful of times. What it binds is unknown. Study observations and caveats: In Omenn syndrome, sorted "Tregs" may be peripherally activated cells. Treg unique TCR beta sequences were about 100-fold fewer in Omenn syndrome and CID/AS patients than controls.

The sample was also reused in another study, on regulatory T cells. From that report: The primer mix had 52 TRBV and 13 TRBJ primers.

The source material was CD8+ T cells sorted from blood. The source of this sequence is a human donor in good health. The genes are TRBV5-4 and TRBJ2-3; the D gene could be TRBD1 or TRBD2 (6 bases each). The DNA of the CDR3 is TGTGCCAGCAGCTCTCGGGGGCTAGGCACAGATACGCAGTATTTT. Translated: CASSSRGLGTDTQYF.